Sequencing of this T cell receptor (beta chain) was carried out in a study of OX40 agonist ivuxolimab in advanced cancers. Study-wide points: In CD8+ T cells, expanded clones were on average more numerous than in CD4+. Clones of CD4+ and CD8+ blood T cells grew by week 6 at doses of 0.1 to 3.0 mg/kg.

Trimming shortened V by 5 bases and J by 12 bases, and 13 bases separated the two germline ends. The CDR3 totals 12 residues. The germline V gene encodes CDR1 MNHEY and CDR2 SVGAGI. This clone was seen just once. Its antigen remains unknown. The data were produced by immunoSEQ multiplex PCR, yet TCRdb's version contains in-frame clones alone and is incomplete. Seen here are 40,000 or so clones, around 80% observed once, and the top ten hold roughly 5%. This specimen was CD4+ or CD8+ T cells sorted from blood, taken in a trial of the OX40 agonist ivuxolimab. The sequence derives from an adult with an advanced solid tumor such as melanoma, head and neck, liver or kidney cancer. The chain joins TRBV6-5 to TRBJ1-4; D perhaps matches TRBD1 (5 bases). The CDR3 sequence: CASSKRGRELFF. DNA for the CDR3: TGTGCCAGCAGTAAAAGGGGTCGGGAACTGTTTTTT.